The 12 T cell receptor beta chains listed next were all sequenced from one sample in a study of metastatic and nonmetastatic thyroid tumors. All patients were treatment-naive before thyroid surgery. TCRdb re-analyzed the PCR reads using MiXCR. The sample shows about 28,000 clones, around 15% of them seen only once. Sequenced input: blood. These receptors were obtained from a female donor with papillary thyroid cancer or a benign thyroid nodule (not recorded which). Some clones in this sample may be carry-over from other donors' samples.

This clone has a handful of counts. The chain uses TRBV19 and TRBJ1-2; D gene ambiguous. Trimming pared 6 bases from V and 4 bases from J, leaving 12 bases between. Germline assignment: CDR1 LNHDA and CDR2 SQIVND (reference sequence). CDR3 size: 13 residues. The CDR3 DNA follows: TGTGCCAGTAGGATGGCGGCAGGCTATGGCTACACCTTC. Protein: CASRMAAGYGYTF.

By its share, this clone is medium-sized. V usage is TRBV12-3 or TRBV12-4 and J usage is TRBJ2-1, with D possibly being TRBD2 (7 bases). The CDR3 length is 15 residues. Trimming stripped 1 base from V and 10 bases from J, with 17 bases between. CDR3: CASSLEGGRPGEQFF. In DNA form, the CDR3 reads TGTGCCAGCAGTTTAGAGGGGGGGAGACCAGGGGAGCAGTTCTTC.

A few counts support this clone. The chain recombines TRBV14 with TRBJ1-2, with 7 nucleotides matching TRBD1. Per germline, CDR1 SGHDN and CDR2 FVKESK. V lost 3 bases to trimming and J lost 0 bases; unmatched junction nucleotides: 7. This CDR3 is 16 amino acids long. CDR3 sequence reads: CASSQRQGSSNYGYTF. In DNA form, the CDR3 reads TGTGCCAGCAGCCAGCGACAGGGAAGCTCTAACTATGGCTACACCTTC.

This clone was seen many times. With a much larger clone just one base away, this may be a read error. The same CDR3 also results from other DNA sequences found in this sample. This chain uses TRBV5-1 with TRBJ1-6; D is possibly TRBD1 (6 bases). The CDR3 spans 14 residues. From germline, CDR1 is SGHRS and CDR2 YFSETQ. The CDR3 region is CASSWGDNGSPLHF. The CDR3 DNA sequence: TGCGCCAGCAGCTGGGGGGACAACGGTTCACCCCTCCACTTC.

About this clone: A much larger clone differs by one base, so this may be a read error. Different DNA sequences within this sample yield the same CDR3. The rearrangement uses TRBV7-9 and TRBJ1-5; D gene unclear. The CDR3 sequence is 15 residues long. V shed 4 bases and J shed 6 bases, with 16 bases lying between them. Germline assignment: CDR1 SEHNR and CDR2 FQNEAQ (reference sequence). In DNA, the CDR3 is TGTGCCAGCAGCTCCTTGGGTGAATCGGGTCAGCCCCAGCATTTT. The encoded protein is CASSSLGESGQPQHF.

This clone was counted many times. The chain couples TRBV29-1 to TRBJ1-1; TRBD1 might be the D (6 bases). CDR1 is SQVTM, CDR2 ANQGSEA, per germline. V was clipped by 5 bases and J by 3 bases, with 13 bases between them. The CDR3 sequence is 13 residues long. The CDR3 sequence: CSVSLQGYTEAFF. In DNA, the CDR3 is TGCAGCGTTTCTCTACAGGGTTACACTGAAGCTTTCTTT.

This clone was counted at least ten times. This chain's CDR3 is CSGASGGAYNEQFF. The DNA of the CDR3 is TGCAGTGGGGCGAGCGGGGGGGCCTACAATGAGCAGTTCTTC. V usage is TRBV20-1 and J usage is TRBJ2-1, with 10 bases aligning to TRBD2. This CDR3 comprises 14 residues. The J segment lost 2 bases and the V segment lost 7 bases, leaving 5 bases of the junction unmatched. CDR1 is DFQATT and CDR2 is SNEGSKA in the germline V gene (reference sequence).

There are many counts of this clone. The rearrangement uses TRBV20-1 and TRBJ2-7, with 10 bases lining up with TRBD2. Looked up from germline, CDR1 is DFQATT and CDR2 is SNEGSKA (reference sequence). The junction had 13 bases not matched to a gene; V was cut back by 3 bases and J by 2 bases. This CDR3 comprises 17 residues. The CDR3 spells CSARALLASGSAYEQYF. The CDR3 DNA reads TGCAGTGCTAGGGCCCTGTTAGCTAGCGGGAGCGCCTACGAGCAGTACTTC.

Remarks on this clone: A much larger clone is a single base away; this may be a read error. Here the CDR3 reads CAISLDREVREQYF. The CDR3 DNA sequence: TGCGCCATCAGCTTGGACAGGGAGGTACGCGAGCAGTACTTC. J is TRBJ2-7 and V is TRBV5-1, with 8 positions matching TRBD1. The length of the CDR3 is 14 residues. Per the germline V gene, CDR1 is SGHRS and CDR2 is YFSETQ.

Comments on this clone: A read error may be the cause here, since a much bigger clone is one base away. Other DNA sequences of this sample code for an identical CDR3. This chain connects TRBV3-1 to TRBJ2-1; D possibly corresponds to TRBD1 (6 bases). The CDR3 is 12 residues long. Trimming took 1 base from V and 10 from J, leaving 8 bases between them. Germline values: CDR1 LGHDT, CDR2 YNNKEL (reference sequence). CDR3 bases: TGTGCCAGCAGCCAAGGAGGGGGAGAGCAGTTCTTC. Its protein product is CASSQGGGEQFF.

This clone was found many times. The rearrangement joins TRBV5-6 to TRBJ2-7; weak D call: TRBD1 (7 bases). V was pared by 1 base and J by 6 bases, with 17 bases between. This CDR3 spans 15 amino acids. Germline V gene sequence: CDR1 SGHDT, CDR2 YYEEEE. The CDR3 is CASSLLDRDFSEQYF. The CDR3 DNA sequence: TGTGCCAGCAGCTTGCTCGACAGGGACTTCTCCGAGCAGTACTTC.

This clone was seen many times. The rearrangement links TRBV28 to TRBJ2-2; D call uncertain. CDR1 MDHEN and CDR2 SYDVKM come from the germline V gene. This CDR3 has 13 residues. Trimming left V 10 bases short and J 0 bases short, with 9 bases between. The DNA for the CDR3 is TGTGCCACCTGTTCAGCGAACACCGGGGAGCTGTTTTTT. Encoded protein: CATCSANTGELFF.